What follows describes a single T cell receptor (beta chain). Its specificity is unknown. The data derive from a study of beta chain features in type 1 diabetes. Study information: What patients shared with healthy donors was a similar profile of age, gender and cell yields.

Study-level points and caveats: Within the patient group, naive, central memory and Treg TCRB repertoires appeared more similar to each other than within healthy donors. Among type 1 diabetes patients, VDJ junctions had fewer insertions and more deletions. Among all four CD4+ subsets, Type 1 diabetes patients had TCRB CDR3s that were moderately but significantly shorter. Short templates might get an advantage during PCR, and this would be equal in patients and controls.

Sequenced material consisted of expressed TCRB transcripts (all of the isolated RNA was reverse transcribed). Sequenced by immunoSEQ multiplex PCR; TCRdb stores in-frame clones only, minus some. The sample comprises some 240,000 clones, roughly 17% of which are singletons, and 0.085% rests with the top ten. The CDR3 runs 14 residues. Germline trimming cut 5 bases from V and 3 bases from J; bases unmatched to any gene: 3. Germline CDR1 is SEHNR and CDR2 is FQNEAQ (reference sequence). The chain links TRBV7-9 to TRBJ2-2; 7 nucleotides agree with TRBD1. Sequenced material: naive CD4+ T cells from blood. This TCR was recovered from a man aged 30-40 years with type 1 diabetes. This CDR3 reads CASSGDRDTGELFF. CDR3 in DNA: TGTGCCAGCAGCGGGGACAGAGACACCGGGGAGCTGTTTTTT.